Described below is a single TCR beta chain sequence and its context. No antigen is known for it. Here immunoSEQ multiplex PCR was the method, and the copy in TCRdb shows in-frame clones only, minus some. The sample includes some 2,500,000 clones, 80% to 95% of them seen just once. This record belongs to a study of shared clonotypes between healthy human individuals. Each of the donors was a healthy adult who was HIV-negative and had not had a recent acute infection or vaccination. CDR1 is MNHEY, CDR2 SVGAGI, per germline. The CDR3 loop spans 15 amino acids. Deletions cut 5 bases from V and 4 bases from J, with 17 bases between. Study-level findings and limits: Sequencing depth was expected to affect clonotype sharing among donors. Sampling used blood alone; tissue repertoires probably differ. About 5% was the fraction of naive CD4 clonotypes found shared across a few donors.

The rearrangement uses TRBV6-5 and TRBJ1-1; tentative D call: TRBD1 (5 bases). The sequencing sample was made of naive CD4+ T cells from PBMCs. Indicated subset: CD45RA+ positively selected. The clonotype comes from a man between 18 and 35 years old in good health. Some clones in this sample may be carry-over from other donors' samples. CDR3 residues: CASSRTTFLGTEAFF. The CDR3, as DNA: TGTGCCAGCAGTCGGACAACTTTTCTTGGCACTGAAGCTTTCTTT.